One TCR beta chain is described in this entry. Sequencing used immunoSEQ multiplex PCR; TCRdb keeps in-frame clones, though not all of them. This sample has about 300,000 clones, with over 75% found just once. Which cohort a participant joined came from the clinical history participants gave. This sample is drawn from a study of blood T cell repertoires in COVID-19. Study summary: Specimens from acute and convalescent COVID-19 originated in the United States, Italy and Spain. T cells, B-cell-depleted T cells, or PBMCs supplied cDNA or gDNA.

The V end lost 0 bases, the J end lost 0 bases, and 27 bases lay between the germline ends. From germline, CDR1 is GTSNPN and CDR2 SVGIG (reference sequence). The CDR3 has 21 amino acids. This TCR derives from a woman younger than 35 who had recovered from COVID-19. The material sequenced was PBMCs or T cells enriched from blood (not recorded which). The chain uses TRBV30 and TRBJ2-4; TRBD1 is a possible D gene (6 bases). The CDR3 reads CAWSVSPSSRTETLAKNIQYF. The CDR3 DNA follows: TGTGCCTGGAGTGTAAGTCCCTCTAGCCGGACAGAAACTCTAGCCAAAAACATTCAGTACTTC.